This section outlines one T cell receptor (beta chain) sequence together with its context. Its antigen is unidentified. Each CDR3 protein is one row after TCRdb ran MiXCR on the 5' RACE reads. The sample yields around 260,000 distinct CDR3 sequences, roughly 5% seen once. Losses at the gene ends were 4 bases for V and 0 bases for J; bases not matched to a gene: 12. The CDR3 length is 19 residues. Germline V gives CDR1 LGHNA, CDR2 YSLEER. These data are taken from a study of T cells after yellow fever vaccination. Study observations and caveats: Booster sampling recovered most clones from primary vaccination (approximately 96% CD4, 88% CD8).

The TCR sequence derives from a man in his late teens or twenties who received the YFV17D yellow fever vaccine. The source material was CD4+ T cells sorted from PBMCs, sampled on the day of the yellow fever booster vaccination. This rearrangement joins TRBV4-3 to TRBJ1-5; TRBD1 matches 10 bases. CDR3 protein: CASSRTSGTGDYSNQPQHF. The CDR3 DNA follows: TGCGCCAGCAGCCGAACTTCCGGGACAGGGGATTATAGCAATCAGCCCCAGCATTTT.